Shown below are 25 T cell receptor beta chains from a single sample sequenced in a study of Graves' ophthalmopathy and Graves' hyperthyroidism. RNA served as the template for amplifying TCR beta CDR3 regions. RT-PCR with HTBI primers came first, then second-round multiplex PCR. TCRdb reprocessed the multiplex PCR reads via MiXCR and lists one record per CDR3 protein. The table records over a million distinct CDR3 sequences, less than 45% of them present only once. The source material was peripheral blood or thyroid tissue (not recorded which). The receptors were sampled from an adult man with Graves' hyperthyroidism.

The chain uses TRBV27 and TRBJ2-7; the D gene is possibly TRBD2 (7 bases). V shed 10 bases and J shed 1 base, with 14 bases lying between them. This CDR3 contains 13 residues. The germline V gene encodes CDR1 MNHEY and CDR2 SMNVEV (reference sequence). The CDR3 DNA reads TGTGCCATCGGTAGGGGGGGTTCCTACGAGCAGTACTTC. This encodes CAIGRGGSYEQYF.

This clonotype appeared many times. The chain carries TRBV29-1 and TRBJ1-2; TRBD1 agrees at 10 bases. Germline CDR1 SQVTM, CDR2 ANQGSEA. The CDR3 sequence is 16 residues long. After removal of 4 bases from V and 7 bases from J, the junction contained 15 bases not matched to a gene. The CDR3 spells CSVAQKSPTGGAGYTF. The DNA of the CDR3 is TGCAGCGTTGCCCAAAAGTCCCCGACAGGGGGCGCTGGCTACACCTTC.

A remark on this clonotype: Sequence at one end of the junction differs from germline and may be a read error. This chain connects TRBV5-1 to TRBJ2-7; 8 bases map to TRBD1. In germline, CDR1 is SGHRS, CDR2 YFSETQ. CDR3 length equals 11 residues. The CDR3 is CASSLPGQVTF. The CDR3 region has the DNA TGCGCCAGCAGCTTACCGGGACAGGTCACTTTC.

The chain links TRBV7-9 to TRBJ1-1; no clear D gene. Germline CDR1 and CDR2: SEHNR and FQNEAQ (reference sequence). Trimming stripped 4 bases from V and 0 bases from J, with 12 bases between. This CDR3 spans 15 amino acids. The CDR3 region is CASSYRWALNTEAFF. The CDR3 DNA reads TGTGCCAGCAGCTACCGGTGGGCCTTGAACACTGAAGCTTTCTTT.

The sample holds many counts of this clonotype. The junction departs from the called germline gene at one end, perhaps through a read error. J is TRBJ1-5 and V is TRBV28; TRBD1 matches at 10 bases. Germline CDR1 MDHEN, CDR2 SYDVKM. The CDR3 spans 15 residues. The CDR3 DNA is TGCGCCAGCAGCTCCGGGACAGGGGCAAATCAGCCCCAGCATTTT. Translating gives CASSSGTGANQPQHF.

This clonotype was seen repeatedly, ten times or more. The chain uses TRBV10-3 and TRBJ2-7; D gene uncertain. This CDR3 has 16 amino acids. Germline lookup yields CDR1 ENHRY and CDR2 SYGVKD. Trimming removed 0 bases at V and 9 bases at J, with 21 bases between. The CDR3 sequence is CAISESWVGRRIGQYF. In nucleotides, the CDR3 is TGTGCCATCAGTGAGTCATGGGTGGGCCGAAGGATTGGGCAGTACTTC.

In regard to this clonotype: This could be a read error, since a much larger clone is one nucleotide away. The chain uses TRBV7-2 and TRBJ1-1; no clear D. Germline V CDR1 and CDR2: SGHTA, FQGNSA. The CDR3 sequence is 14 residues long. The CDR3 spells CASSAKAANTEALF. The CDR3 nucleotides read TGTGCCAGCAGCGCAAAAGCAGCGAACACTGAAGCTCTCTTT.

This clonotype was recorded many times. The chain links TRBV15 to TRBJ1-5, with TRBD1 matching 11 bases. CDR1 and CDR2 from the germline V gene are LNHNV and YYDKDF (reference sequence). The CDR3 is made up of 15 amino acids. Trimming took 7 bases from V and 4 from J; bases not matched to a gene: 6. Written as DNA, the CDR3 is TGTGCCACCAACCCGGGACAGGGGGTAAATCAGCCCCAGCATTTT. Translated, it gives CATNPGQGVNQPQHF.

In this sample, this clonotype turned up a few times. An end of the junction differs from the germline gene, which may be a read error. The chain couples TRBV10-3 to TRBJ2-2, with D perhaps TRBD1 (5 bases). This CDR3 is 13 amino acids long. CDR1 is ENHRY, CDR2 SYGVKD, per germline. The CDR3 nucleotides are TGTGCCAGCAGTGAAATTGGGGCAGGGGAGCTGTTTTTT. This gives the protein CASSEIGAGELFF.

The sample holds many counts of this clonotype. The chain uses TRBV12-3 or TRBV12-4 and TRBJ1-6; the D is unclear. V was clipped by 6 bases and J by 10 bases, with 13 bases between them. The CDR3 runs to 13 residues. The CDR3 coding sequence is TGTGCCAGCAGCTTTAAAGGGAACTCACCCCTCCACTTT. It codes for CASSFKGNSPLHF.

This sequence joins TRBV11-3 and TRBJ2-2, with D possibly being TRBD2 (5 bases). CDR1 SGHNT and CDR2 YENEEA come from the germline V gene. The CDR3 has 16 residues. The V end was cut by 6 bases, the J end by 1 base, with 15 bases between. The CDR3: CASRQIEAGNTGELFF. Here the CDR3 DNA reads TGTGCCAGCAGGCAAATAGAGGCGGGGAACACCGGGGAGCTGTTTTTT. Using reference TRBV11-3 and TRBJ2-2 for the parts outside the CDR3, the full variable domain is EAGVVQSPRYKIIEKKQPVAFWCNPISGHNTLYWYLQNLGQGPELLIRYENEEAVDDSQLPKDRFSAERLKGVDSTLKIQPAELGDSAVYLCASRQIEAGNTGELFFGEGSRLTVL.

This clonotype has ten or more counts. V usage is TRBV24-1 and J usage is TRBJ2-5; no clear D. This CDR3 region has 14 residues. CDR1 is KGHDR and CDR2 is SFDVKD in the germline V gene. The V end was cut by 0 bases, the J end by 2 bases, with 6 bases between. The CDR3 DNA sequence: TGTGCCACCAGTGATTTGAAGAGGCAAGAGACCCAGTACTTC. This sequence encodes CATSDLKRQETQYF.

The gene calls are TRBV7-2 and TRBJ1-1, with D tentatively TRBD1 (6 bases). Trimming took 3 bases from V and 4 from J, leaving 15 bases between them. This CDR3 has 15 residues. The germline gives CDR1 SGHTA, CDR2 FQGNSA. This CDR3 is CASSLGGGRVTEAFF. The DNA of the CDR3 is TGTGCCAGCAGCTTGGGAGGGGGGCGAGTCACTGAAGCTTTCTTT.

The gene calls are TRBV5-6 and TRBJ2-7; 8 bases are a match to TRBD1. CDR3 length equals 16 residues. Germline V gene sequence: CDR1 SGHDT, CDR2 YYEEEE. Trimming cost V 3 bases and J 0 bases; bases outside gene matches: 8. The CDR3 nucleotides are TGTGCCAGCAGCTGGGGGACAGGCCTTAGCTCCTACGAGCAGTACTTC. Amino acid sequence: CASSWGTGLSSYEQYF. Together with reference TRBV5-6 and TRBJ2-7, the CDR3 gives the full variable domain: DAGVTQSPTHLIKTRGQQVTLRCSPKSGHDTVSWYQQALGQGPQFIFQYYEEEERQRGNFPDRFSGHQFPNYSSELNVNALLLGDSALYLCASSWGTGLSSYEQYFGPGTRLTVT.

This clonotype was seen ten or more times. The V and J genes are TRBV5-6 and TRBJ2-5; D is unresolved. Germline CDR1 and CDR2: SGHDT and YYEEEE. V dropped 4 bases and J dropped 5 bases, with 12 bases sitting between them. The CDR3 consists of 13 residues. The CDR3: CASSVGRVETQYF. In nucleotides, the CDR3 is TGTGCCAGCAGCGTAGGCCGGGTTGAGACCCAGTACTTC.

To note about this clonotype: Since a much larger clone is just one base distant, this may be a read error. The CDR3 region has the DNA TGTGCCAGCAGCCAAGATACGGATTACGGATTAGCTGGAAACATCATATATTTT. It codes for CASSQDTDYGLAGNIIYF. The chain employs TRBV14 and TRBJ1-3; D unclear. Per the germline V gene, CDR1 is SGHDN and CDR2 is FVKESK. This CDR3 is built from 18 residues. The whole variable domain, filled in from reference TRBV14 and TRBJ1-3, reads EAGVTQFPSHSVIEKGQTVTLRCDPISGHDNLYWYRRVMGKEIKFLLHFVKESKQDESGMPNNRFLAERTGGTYSTLKVQPAELEDSGVYFCASSQDTDYGLAGNIIYFGEGSWLTVV.

This clonotype was observed at least ten times. The chain has TRBV19 and TRBJ1-3, with D unclear. With 4 bases removed from V and 0 bases from J, the gap between germline ends came to 10 bases. This CDR3 is 15 amino acids long. The germline CDR1 and CDR2 sequences are LNHDA and SQIVND (reference sequence). The CDR3 spells CASSTRIRSGNTIYF. The CDR3 DNA sequence: TGTGCCAGTAGTACGAGGATTCGCTCTGGAAACACCATATATTTT. The full variable domain, its missing parts supplied by reference TRBV19 and TRBJ1-3, is DGGITQSPKYLFRKEGQNVTLSCEQNLNHDAMYWYRQDPGQGLRLIYYSQIVNDFQKGDIAEGYSVSREKKESFPLTVTSAQKNPTAFYLCASSTRIRSGNTIYFGEGSWLTVV.

This clonotype came up many times. This chain connects TRBV2 to TRBJ1-2; possible D gene TRBD1, 5 bases. Germline CDR1 reads SNHLY; CDR2 reads FYNNEI. The V and J ends lost 0 bases and 5 bases respectively, with 16 bases between them. This CDR3 comprises 16 residues. The CDR3 spells CASSEATRQTGYGYTF. The CDR3 nucleotides read TGTGCCAGCAGTGAAGCAACCAGACAGACCGGGTATGGCTACACCTTC.

This clonotype was counted ten times or more. The gene calls are TRBV20-1 and TRBJ1-1; weak D call: TRBD1 (6 bases). The CDR3 length is 16 residues. CDR1 and CDR2 from the germline V gene are DFQATT and SNEGSKA (reference sequence). V lost 5 bases and J lost 0, with 19 bases in between. This CDR3 reads CSASLGGRPLNTEAFF. For the CDR3, the DNA is TGCAGTGCTTCTCTGGGGGGCAGACCCCTGAACACTGAAGCTTTCTTT.

There are many counts of this clonotype. Here the CDR3 reads CAISVGQNYGYTF. The CDR3 nucleotides are TGTGCCATCAGTGTGGGACAGAACTATGGCTACACCTTC. The rearrangement uses TRBV10-3 and TRBJ1-2; 7 bases match TRBD1. After removal of 4 bases from V and 2 bases from J, the junction contained 1 base not matched to a gene. Germline V gene sequence: CDR1 ENHRY, CDR2 SYGVKD. This CDR3 contains 13 residues.

The sample holds a few counts of this clonotype. V and J are TRBV4-1 and TRBJ2-7, with D perhaps TRBD1 (6 bases). Per germline, CDR1 MGHRA and CDR2 YSYEKL. The CDR3 has 13 amino acids. Between the trimmed V and J ends, which lost 1 base and 6 bases, there was a span of 10 bases. In DNA form, the CDR3 reads TGCGCCAGCAGCCAAGTAAAGGGGGTCGAGCAGTACTTC. This encodes CASSQVKGVEQYF.

The sample holds a few counts of this clonotype. The junction differs from germline at one of its ends, possibly a read error. The chain joins TRBV7-9 to TRBJ2-7, with TRBD2 identical over 7 bases. The CDR3 has 15 residues. From germline, CDR1 is SEHNR and CDR2 FQNEAQ (reference sequence). The CDR3 here is CASSQGGGSSYEQYF. CDR3 bases: TGCGCCAGCAGCCAAGGCGGGGGTAGCTCCTACGAGCAGTACTTC. Variable domain in full (rest from reference TRBV7-9 and TRBJ2-7): DTGVSQNPRHKITKRGQNVTFRCDPISEHNRLYWYRQTLGQGPEFLTYFQNEAQLEKSRLLSDRFSAERPKGSFSTLEIQRTEQGDSAMYLCASSQGGGSSYEQYFGPGTRLTVT.

This clonotype was detected ten times or more. The rearrangement links TRBV20-1 to TRBJ2-2; 9 nucleotides agree with TRBD1. Germline values: CDR1 DFQATT, CDR2 SNEGSKA (reference sequence). J lost 4 bases, V lost 1 base, and 10 bases had no gene match. The CDR3 loop spans 17 amino acids. The DNA for the CDR3 is TGCAGTGCTAGAGGACGAGGACAGGGGAGTGGCACCGGGGAGCTGTTTTTT. It codes for CSARGRGQGSGTGELFF.

Ten or more counts support this clonotype. V is TRBV19 and J is TRBJ2-5; D unresolved. The CDR3 has 14 residues. V lost 6 bases to trimming and J lost 3 bases, with 14 bases between them. Germline-derived CDR1 and CDR2 are LNHDA and SQIVND (reference sequence). The CDR3 coding sequence is TGTGCCAGTAGCCCCAAGAAGGGAAAAGAGACCCAGTACTTC. Its translation is CASSPKKGKETQYF.

J is TRBJ1-5 and V is TRBV20-1, with 9 nucleotides matching TRBD1. The CDR3 runs to 15 residues. Germline lookup yields CDR1 DFQATT and CDR2 SNEGSKA (reference sequence). The trim removed 2 bases at V and 4 bases at J, leaving 6 bases unmatched. CDR3 loop: CSARSRTGVNQPQHF. The CDR3 bases are TGCAGTGCTAGATCCAGGACAGGGGTGAATCAGCCCCAGCATTTT.